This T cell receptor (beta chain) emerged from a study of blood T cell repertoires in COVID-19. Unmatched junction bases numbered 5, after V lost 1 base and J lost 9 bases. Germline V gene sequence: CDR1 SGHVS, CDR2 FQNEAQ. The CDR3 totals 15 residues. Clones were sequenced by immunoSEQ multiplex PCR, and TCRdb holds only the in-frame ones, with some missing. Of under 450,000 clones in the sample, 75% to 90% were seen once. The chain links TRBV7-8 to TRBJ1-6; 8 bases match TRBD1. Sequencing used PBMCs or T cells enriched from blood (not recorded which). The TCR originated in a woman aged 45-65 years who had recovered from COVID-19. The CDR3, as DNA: TGTGCCAGCAGCTTAGGGGGCAGGGGGCTTTCACCCCTCCACTTT. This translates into CASSLGGRGLSPLHF. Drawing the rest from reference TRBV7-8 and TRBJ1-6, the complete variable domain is GAGVSQSPRYKVAKRGQDVALRCDPISGHVSLFWYQQALGQGPEFLTYFQNEAQLDKSGLPSDRFFAERPEGSVSTLKIQRTQQEDSAVYLCASSLGGRGLSPLHFGNGTRLTVT.